These 23 T cell receptor beta chains share one sample of origin, sequenced in a study of blood T cells in healthy people across ages. PCR was performed a second time for roughly 7 to 11 cycles using a sample-barcoded 5' primer and a J-beta primer mix. TCRdb passed the 5' RACE reads through MiXCR, listing each CDR3 protein once. The table includes about 290,000 distinct CDR3 sequences, roughly a quarter detected once. Input material: blood. These receptors were obtained from a woman in her sixties or seventies in good health.

In its sample, this clonotype was seen a few times. V is TRBV3-1 and J is TRBJ2-1; 9 nucleotides match TRBD2. J gave up 5 bases and V 4 bases, and 9 bases lay outside the gene matches. Germline V gene data show CDR1 as LGHDT and CDR2 as YNNKEL (reference sequence). The CDR3 loop spans 16 amino acids. The CDR3, as DNA: TGTGCCAGCAGCCTGACGACTAGCGGCCCAAACAATGAGCAGTTCTTC. It specifies CASSLTTSGPNNEQFF.

The gene calls are TRBV3-1 and TRBJ2-2, with a weak D call TRBD1 (5 bases). The germline CDR1 and CDR2 sequences are LGHDT and YNNKEL (reference sequence). This CDR3 is 15 amino acids long. V lost 10 bases to trimming and J lost 1 base, with 16 bases between them. CDR3 in DNA: TGTGCCATCTCCCAGGGCAGCCTGAACACCGGGGAGCTGTTTTTT. This gives the protein CAISQGSLNTGELFF.

Here the CDR3 DNA reads TGCGCCAGCAGTCCAAAATTACCGAGGGACAGAGACAATCAGCCCCAGCATTTT. It codes for CASSPKLPRDRDNQPQHF. The chain has TRBV23-1 and TRBJ1-5; 7 nucleotides line up with TRBD1. TRBV23-1 is an open reading frame, and its role is uncertain. After removal of 4 bases from V and 3 bases from J, the junction contained 15 bases not matched to a gene. CDR3 length: 18 residues.

V usage is TRBV7-2 and J usage is TRBJ2-6; perhaps TRBD1 as D (5 bases). V dropped 5 bases and J dropped 2 bases, with 10 bases sitting between them. Per the germline V gene, CDR1 is SGHTA and CDR2 is FQGNSA. CDR3 length: 15 residues. CDR3 sequence reads: CASSLQQAGANVLTF. Written as DNA, the CDR3 is TGTGCCAGCAGCCTACAACAGGCTGGGGCCAACGTCCTGACTTTC.

This sequence joins TRBV2 and TRBJ1-1, with 11 nucleotides matching TRBD1. V lost 7 bases, J lost 5 bases, and 12 bases stayed unmatched. The CDR3 runs to 16 residues. Germline-derived CDR1 and CDR2 are SNHLY and FYNNEI. The CDR3 spells CASIGDRGSLGTEAFF. Written as DNA, the CDR3 is TGTGCCAGCATTGGGGACAGGGGGAGTTTGGGTACTGAAGCTTTCTTT.

V is TRBV2 and J is TRBJ1-5; TRBD1 matches 8 bases. Per germline, CDR1 SNHLY and CDR2 FYNNEI. The CDR3 totals 19 residues. The J segment lost 4 bases and the V segment lost 0 bases, leaving 14 bases of the junction unmatched. CDR3 region: CASSEALGYGTGENQPQHF. The CDR3 coding sequence is TGTGCCAGCAGTGAAGCCTTGGGGTACGGGACAGGCGAAAATCAGCCCCAGCATTTT.

The chain couples TRBV3-1 to TRBJ2-3; 10 bases line up with TRBD2. There are 16 residues in the CDR3. Germline V gives CDR1 LGHDT, CDR2 YNNKEL (reference sequence). V trimming: 3 bases; J trimming: 3 bases; junction bases outside the gene matches: 6. Written as DNA, the CDR3 is TGTGCCAGCAGCCATGGAGCGGGAGGGCCGACAGATACGCAGTATTTT. It translates to CASSHGAGGPTDTQYF.

This clonotype was seen a few times. This chain joins TRBV28 and TRBJ2-3; D perhaps matches TRBD2 (7 bases). Germline V gene lookup returns CDR1 MDHEN and CDR2 SYDVKM. V lost 2 bases, J lost 4 bases, and 10 bases lay in between. This CDR3 has 14 residues. The CDR3 DNA reads TGTGCCAGCAGTTTACAGGGGAGGGCAGATACGCAGTATTTT. It translates to CASSLQGRADTQYF.

This clonotype was seen at least ten times. The chain recombines TRBV7-3 with TRBJ1-4; the match to TRBD1 covers 7 bases. Per germline, CDR1 SGHTA and CDR2 FQGTGA. The length of the CDR3 is 15 residues. V shed 3 bases and J 1 base; nucleotides not matched to a gene: 2. CDR3 in amino acids: CASSFRDRTNEKLFF. Written as DNA, the CDR3 is TGTGCCAGCAGCTTCCGGGACAGAACTAATGAAAAACTGTTTTTT. The whole variable domain, remainder taken from reference TRBV7-3 and TRBJ1-4, is GAGVSQTPSNKVTEKGKYVELRCDPISGHTALYWYRQSLGQGPEFLIYFQGTGAADDSGLPNDRFFAVRPEGSVSTLKIQRTERGDSAVYLCASSFRDRTNEKLFFGSGTQLSVL.

The J gene is TRBJ2-5, the V gene TRBV7-2; D remains ambiguous. V dropped 2 bases and J dropped 2 bases, with 6 bases sitting between them. The CDR3 runs 13 residues. CDR1 SGHTA and CDR2 FQGNSA come from the germline V gene. CDR3 sequence reads: CASSLNNQETQYF. The CDR3 region has the DNA TGTGCCAGCAGCTTAAATAATCAAGAGACCCAGTACTTC.

The V and J genes are TRBV29-1 and TRBJ2-6; 7 nucleotides agree with TRBD1. After removal of 7 bases from V and 0 bases from J, the junction contained 6 bases not matched to a gene. Germline V gene lookup returns CDR1 SQVTM and CDR2 ANQGSEA. The CDR3 totals 15 residues. Here the CDR3 DNA reads TGCAGCGCTAGGACAGGCGTCTCTGGGGCCAACGTCCTGACTTTC. Translated, it gives CSARTGVSGANVLTF.

This clonotype appeared many times. The chain is built from TRBV29-1 and TRBJ2-3; D remains ambiguous. V gave up 4 bases and J gave up 2 bases, with 10 bases separating them. The CDR3 is 13 amino acids. Germline CDR1 reads SQVTM; CDR2 reads ANQGSEA. The CDR3 is CSVGQAFTDTQYF. The CDR3 coding sequence is TGCAGCGTTGGGCAGGCCTTCACAGATACGCAGTATTTT.

This clonotype turned up a few times. The V call is TRBV6-1, the J call TRBJ1-2, with TRBD1 matching over 10 bases. Germline CDR1 reads MNHNS; CDR2 reads SASEGT. CDR3 length: 14 amino acids. Trimming at V came to 6 bases and at J to 2 bases, leaving 3 bases not matched to a gene. The CDR3 DNA sequence: TGTGCCAGCAGGACAGGGGGCTTAAACTATGGCTACACCTTC. Its translation is CASRTGGLNYGYTF.

This CDR3 is CSAANLAGGSYEQYF. The CDR3 region has the DNA TGCAGTGCCGCAAATTTAGCGGGAGGGTCCTACGAGCAGTACTTC. V usage is TRBV20-1 and J usage is TRBJ2-7, with TRBD2 identical over 11 bases. CDR3 length: 15 residues. V shed 6 bases, J shed 1 base, and the junction held 8 bases outside the gene matches. Germline V CDR1 and CDR2: DFQATT, SNEGSKA (reference sequence).

V gene TRBV29-1 combines with J gene TRBJ1-5; possibly TRBD1 for D (6 bases). The CDR3 consists of 13 residues. CDR1 is SQVTM, CDR2 ANQGSEA, per germline. The germline V and J ends were trimmed by 5 bases and 4 bases, with 12 bases remaining between them. DNA of the CDR3: TGCAGCGTTCAACAGGGAGAGAATCAGCCCCAGCATTTT. Protein: CSVQQGENQPQHF.

The table lists this clonotype with a few counts. The chain links TRBV11-2 to TRBJ2-4, with D unresolved. This CDR3 has 14 residues. Trimming took 2 bases from V and 4 from J, leaving 9 bases between them. Looked up from germline, CDR1 is SGHAT and CDR2 is FQNNGV. The CDR3 bases are TGTGCCAGCAGCTTATCATCGGGTAAAAACATTCAGTACTTC. It translates to CASSLSSGKNIQYF.

The chain has TRBV5-1 and TRBJ2-1; D is perhaps TRBD2 (5 bases). Germline V lookup: CDR1 SGHRS, CDR2 YFSETQ. Trimming removed 6 bases from V and 5 bases from J, with 15 bases in between. This CDR3 is 14 amino acids long. CDR3: CASNSLEGNNEQFF. The DNA for the CDR3 is TGCGCCAGCAACTCCCTAGAGGGTAACAATGAGCAGTTCTTC.

The table lists this clonotype with many counts. The V call is TRBV14, the J call TRBJ2-2, with 7 nucleotides matching TRBD1. This CDR3 has 16 residues. The germline V gene encodes CDR1 SGHDN and CDR2 FVKESK. Trimming took 4 bases from V and 4 from J; bases not matched to a gene: 9. CDR3 in DNA: TGTGCCAGCAGCCTCGAGGACAGGAGGTCCACCGGGGAGCTGTTTTTT. As protein: CASSLEDRRSTGELFF.

This chain connects TRBV28 to TRBJ2-5; TRBD1 agrees at 11 bases. Germline V lookup: CDR1 MDHEN, CDR2 SYDVKM. The CDR3 runs 15 residues. V trimming: 5 bases; J trimming: 9 bases; junction bases outside the gene matches: 11. DNA of the CDR3: TGTGCCAGCAGTCAAATGGGACAGGGGGACGGGGCCCAGTACTTC. Residues: CASSQMGQGDGAQYF.

V gene TRBV7-8 combines with J gene TRBJ1-1; no clear D. This CDR3 is 12 amino acids long. CDR1 and CDR2 from the germline V gene are SGHVS and FQNEAQ. Trimming shortened V by 1 base and J by 8 bases, and 8 bases separated the two germline ends. CDR3 region: CASSLVSYEAFF. CDR3 DNA: TGTGCCAGCAGCTTAGTATCATACGAAGCTTTCTTT.

This clonotype was observed a few times. One junction end does not reproduce the germline sequence, and a read error may be involved. V is TRBV20-1 and J is TRBJ2-2; no definite D call. There are 16 residues in the CDR3. The germline V gene encodes CDR1 DFQATT and CDR2 SNEGSKA (reference sequence). CDR3 residues: CGARARSRALSGELFF. DNA of the CDR3: TGCGGTGCTAGAGCCCGGTCTCGGGCCCTCTCCGGGGAGCTGTTTTTT.

This clonotype is a singleton in its sample. The rearrangement links TRBV28 to TRBJ2-5; 8 bases are shared with TRBD2. Germline assignment: CDR1 MDHEN and CDR2 SYDVKM. This CDR3 contains 15 residues. The V segment lost 1 base and the J segment 3 bases; nucleotides outside the gene matches: 4. The CDR3 is CASSLLGTSEETQYF. In DNA, the CDR3 is TGTGCCAGCAGTTTATTAGGGACTAGTGAAGAGACCCAGTACTTC.

This clonotype was seen only a few times. Compared with germline, one end of the junction differs, possibly owing to a read error. The genes are TRBV6-5 and TRBJ2-1; TRBD1 aligns across 7 bases. This CDR3 is built from 14 residues. From germline, CDR1 is MNHEY and CDR2 SVGAGI. The CDR3 sequence: CAGSLGTASNEQFF. The CDR3 bases are TGTGCCGGCAGTCTCGGGACAGCGTCCAATGAGCAGTTCTTC.